One sample yielded the 24 T cell receptor beta chains listed below, sequenced in a study of shared T cell receptors in the human thymus. The repertoire was sequenced with immunoSEQ multiplex PCR; TCRdb's copy has only in-frame clones and lacks some. The sample lists approximately 400,000 clones, just under 95% occurring once. Sequencing was carried out using thymocytes. The receptors originated from a human donor.

The chain uses TRBV4-2 and TRBJ1-2; no clear D gene. V dropped 3 bases and J dropped 6 bases, with 20 bases sitting between them. The CDR3 covers 16 residues. Germline V gives CDR1 LGHNA, CDR2 YNFKEQ. CDR3 sequence (DNA): TGTGCCAGCAGCCACCCCAAGACCCCGTTCGGGGATGGCTACACCTTC. This gives the protein CASSHPKTPFGDGYTF.

The rearrangement joins TRBV28 to TRBJ2-7; 11 bases are a match to TRBD2. V lost 1 base, J lost 7 bases, and 6 bases stayed unmatched. Germline V gene lookup returns CDR1 MDHEN and CDR2 SYDVKM. This CDR3 region has 15 residues. The CDR3 region has the DNA TGTGCCAGCAGTTTATACCTAGCGGGAGGAGGGGAGCAGTACTTC. It translates to CASSLYLAGGGEQYF.

The rearrangement joins TRBV15 to TRBJ2-7, with D possibly called TRBD1 or TRBD2 (5 bases each). Per the germline V gene, CDR1 is LNHNV and CDR2 is YYDKDF (reference sequence). This CDR3 has 15 residues. Trimming took off 3 bases at V and 4 bases at J, with 16 bases between the two ends. This CDR3 is CATSRGGDGQYEQYF. CDR3 nucleotide sequence: TGTGCCACCAGCAGGGGTGGGGACGGCCAGTACGAGCAGTACTTC.

This clone has a single count. DNA of the CDR3: TGTGCCAGCCGGGACACGATGAACACTGAAGCTTTCTTT. It is translated as CASRDTMNTEAFF. This chain links TRBV6-1 with TRBJ1-1, with a tentative D call TRBD1 (6 bases). V was clipped by 8 bases and J by 0 bases, with 10 bases between them. The CDR3 runs 13 residues. Germline V gene sequence: CDR1 MNHNS, CDR2 SASEGT.

The chain has TRBV25-1 and TRBJ2-2; possibly TRBD2 for D (6 bases). V lost 10 bases and J 6 bases, leaving 27 bases between the germline ends. CDR3 length equals 17 residues. Germline V CDR1 and CDR2: MGHDK, SYGVNS. CDR3 in amino acids: CATQGTPAGTLSGELFF. The CDR3 DNA reads as TGTGCCACCCAGGGTACACCCGCCGGGACTCTTTCCGGGGAGCTGTTTTTT.

CDR3 bases: TGCGCCAGCAGCTTGGTTCCCCGGCTGACTAGTTCGACGAACACCGGGGAGCTGTTTTTT. Protein product: CASSLVPRLTSSTNTGELFF. The chain combines TRBV5-1 with TRBJ2-2; a weak D match, TRBD2 (6 bases). Trimming pared 0 bases from V and 0 bases from J, leaving 21 bases between. Germline V lookup: CDR1 SGHRS, CDR2 YFSETQ. The CDR3 is 20 amino acids.

The V call is TRBV5-1, the J call TRBJ2-7, with D possibly matching TRBD2 (6 bases). Trimming took 0 bases from V and 3 from J, leaving 13 bases between them. Germline V gene data show CDR1 as SGHRS and CDR2 as YFSETQ. The CDR3 extends over 15 amino acids. The CDR3 reads CASSLVGGGRYEQYF. The CDR3 nucleotides are TGCGCCAGCAGCTTGGTGGGGGGAGGCCGCTACGAGCAGTACTTC.

This clone was seen just once. V gene TRBV2 combines with J gene TRBJ2-1; TRBD2 matches at 16 bases. CDR3 size: 17 residues. Trimming cost V 10 bases and J 1 base; bases outside gene matches: 7. Per the germline V gene, CDR1 is SNHLY and CDR2 is FYNNEI. CDR3 amino acids: CANSPGLAGGSYNEQFF. The DNA for the CDR3 is TGTGCCAACTCACCGGGACTAGCGGGAGGGTCCTACAATGAGCAGTTCTTC. The entire variable domain, with the rest obtained from reference TRBV2 and TRBJ2-1, is as follows: EPEVTQTPSHQVTQMGQEVILRCVPISNHLYFYWYRQILGQKVEFLVSFYNNEISEKSEIFDDQFSVERPDGSNFTLKIRSTKLEDSAMYFCANSPGLAGGSYNEQFFGPGTRLTVL.

The V call is TRBV7-9, the J call TRBJ1-4; D gene uncertain. Germline-derived CDR1 and CDR2 are SEHNR and FQNEAQ (reference sequence). The CDR3 sequence is 13 residues long. The V end was cut by 1 base, the J end by 3 bases, with 3 bases between. CDR3 DNA: TGTGCCAGCAGCTTAGGTCCTAATGAAAAACTGTTTTTT. Residues: CASSLGPNEKLFF. Using reference TRBV7-9 and TRBJ1-4 for the parts outside the CDR3, the full variable domain is DTGVSQNPRHKITKRGQNVTFRCDPISEHNRLYWYRQTLGQGPEFLTYFQNEAQLEKSRLLSDRFSAERPKGSFSTLEIQRTEQGDSAMYLCASSLGPNEKLFFGSGTQLSVL.

The chain joins TRBV15 to TRBJ2-7; D might be TRBD1 (6 bases). Trimming cost V 0 bases and J 4 bases, with 13 bases left between them. Germline V gives CDR1 LNHNV, CDR2 YYDKDF (reference sequence). This CDR3 has 15 residues. CDR3 region: CATSRDRGTGYEQYF. The DNA of the CDR3 is TGTGCCACCAGCAGAGATAGGGGGACGGGATACGAGCAGTACTTC.

The chain is built from TRBV13 and TRBJ2-4; D is ambiguous. CDR3 size: 12 residues. Trimming removed 7 bases at V and 1 base at J, with 5 bases between. The germline V gene encodes CDR1 PRHDT and CDR2 FYEKMQ (reference sequence). CDR3 sequence (DNA): TGTGCCAGCACTGAGGCCAAAAACATTCAGTACTTC. It is translated as CASTEAKNIQYF.

The chain couples TRBV6-5 to TRBJ2-4; 8 positions match TRBD1. The length of the CDR3 is 13 residues. The V gene's germline CDR1 is MNHEY and CDR2 SVGAGI. The V and J ends lost 3 bases and 9 bases, in that order; junction bases with no gene match: 4. In DNA form, the CDR3 reads TGTGCCAGCAGTTATCACAGGGGGAGCATTCAGTACTTC. It codes for CASSYHRGSIQYF.

This chain uses TRBV5-1 with TRBJ2-1, with TRBD1 matching over 9 bases. Germline CDR1 SGHRS, CDR2 YFSETQ. The CDR3 is made up of 12 amino acids. V trimming: 4 bases; J trimming: 10 bases; junction bases outside the gene matches: 3. The CDR3 DNA reads TGCGCCAGCAGCAACACAGGGGGCGAGCAGTTCTTC. It encodes CASSNTGGEQFF.

The J gene is TRBJ2-1, the V gene TRBV7-9; 7 nucleotides agree with TRBD2. Per germline, CDR1 SEHNR and CDR2 FQNEAQ (reference sequence). J was trimmed by 3 bases and V by 8 bases; bases with no gene match: 13. There are 16 residues in the CDR3. The CDR3 sequence: CASAAPGGSLYNEQFF. The CDR3 nucleotides are TGTGCCAGCGCTGCCCCGGGGGGTAGCCTCTACAATGAGCAGTTCTTC.

This clone was observed a single time. The rearrangement links TRBV7-2 to TRBJ2-6, with unresolved D. The CDR3 loop spans 14 amino acids. The V end lost 7 bases, the J end lost 0 bases, and 7 bases lay between the germline ends. Germline V gene data show CDR1 as SGHTA and CDR2 as FQGNSA. The CDR3 loop reads CASNKHSGANVLTF. Written as DNA, the CDR3 is TGTGCCAGCAATAAACACTCTGGGGCCAACGTCCTGACTTTC.

V usage is TRBV5-1 and J usage is TRBJ2-1; 12 bases match TRBD2. CDR1 is SGHRS and CDR2 is YFSETQ in the germline V gene. The V and J ends lost 1 base and 6 bases, in that order; junction bases with no gene match: 2. The CDR3 is 15 residues long. Here the CDR3 reads CASSLTLAGGNEQFF. The CDR3 coding sequence is TGCGCCAGCAGCTTGACACTAGCGGGAGGCAATGAGCAGTTCTTC.

The chain is built from TRBV14 and TRBJ2-7, with 8 nucleotides matching TRBD1. The CDR3 loop spans 14 amino acids. V gave up 2 bases and J gave up 6 bases; unmatched junction bases: 6. CDR1 is SGHDN, CDR2 FVKESK, per germline. CDR3 nucleotides: TGTGCCAGCAGCCAACAGACAGGGGAGCGCGAGCAGTACTTC. It translates to CASSQQTGEREQYF.

The chain recombines TRBV14 with TRBJ2-2; 11 bases align to TRBD2. CDR1 and CDR2 from the germline V gene are SGHDN and FVKESK. V shed 0 bases, J shed 2 bases, and the junction held 11 bases outside the gene matches. The CDR3 has 20 residues. Here the CDR3 DNA reads TGTGCCAGCAGCCAAGATAAAGTCGGGACTAGCGGAGGCAACACCGGGGAGCTGTTTTTT. Its protein is CASSQDKVGTSGGNTGELFF.

The chain has TRBV6-5 and TRBJ2-7, with 8 bases aligning to TRBD1. The CDR3 length is 14 residues. V lost 2 bases and J lost 3; bases outside the gene matches: 3. Germline assignment: CDR1 MNHEY and CDR2 SVGAGI. DNA for the CDR3: TGTGCCAGCAGTTACGGGACAGGTCACTACGAGCAGTACTTC. It codes for CASSYGTGHYEQYF.

The chain couples TRBV7-9 to TRBJ1-5, with 7 bases matching TRBD1. J lost 8 bases, V lost 2 bases, and 3 bases had no gene match. The CDR3 is 13 amino acids. Germline loops: CDR1 SEHNR, CDR2 FQNEAQ (reference sequence). The CDR3 loop reads CASSLRDSKPQHF. The CDR3 DNA reads TGTGCCAGCAGCTTAAGGGACAGCAAGCCCCAGCATTTT.

This clone came up once. The chain employs TRBV20-1 and TRBJ1-6, with D possibly matching TRBD1 (5 bases). Germline V gene data show CDR1 as DFQATT and CDR2 as SNEGSKA (reference sequence). The CDR3 consists of 11 residues. The CDR3 loop reads CSARRGSPLHF. DNA of the CDR3: TGCAGCGCCCGAAGGGGTTCACCCCTCCACTTT.

The gene calls are TRBV11-2 and TRBJ2-7; tentative D call: TRBD1 (5 bases). Germline CDR1 is SGHAT and CDR2 is FQNNGV. The CDR3 extends over 14 amino acids. V was pared by 6 bases and J by 2 bases, with 14 bases between. The chain's CDR3 is CASRGPDGAYEQYF. CDR3 coding DNA: TGTGCCAGCAGGGGGCCGGACGGAGCCTACGAGCAGTACTTC.

This chain connects TRBV5-1 to TRBJ1-2, with D perhaps TRBD1 (5 bases). V lost 1 base and J lost 2, with 9 bases in between. CDR1 and CDR2 (germline): SGHRS, YFSETQ. This CDR3 comprises 14 residues. CDR3 sequence: CASSLYHRNYGYTF. CDR3 nucleotides: TGCGCCAGCAGCTTGTATCACAGGAACTATGGCTACACCTTC.

The chain is built from TRBV12-2 and TRBJ2-3; the tabulated D call, TRBD2, remains unverified against the DNA. TRBV12-2 constitutes a pseudogene. The CDR3 totals 17 residues. In nucleotides, the CDR3 is TGTGCAAGTCGCTCCAACGAAGCGGGGACTAGCACAGATACGCAGTATTTT. Translating it yields CASRSNEAGTSTDTQYF.